This TCR beta chain was identified in a study of cytomegalovirus exposure and HLA in healthy donors. Germline V CDR1 and CDR2: SGHRS, YFSETQ. The J segment lost 0 bases and the V segment lost 4 bases, leaving 3 bases of the junction unmatched. The CDR3 sequence is 15 residues long. Both 60 Vbeta primers and 13 Jbeta primers went into the PCR. Libraries were prepared by immunoSEQ multiplex PCR; TCRdb keeps only in-frame clonotypes and omits some of them. The data contain 200,000 to 250,000 clones, 60% to 80% of them singletons. This chain links TRBV5-1 with TRBJ1-3; 8 bases line up with TRBD1. Sequencing input: PBMCs. The sequence was obtained from a woman aged 25 to 39 in good health and CMV-seronegative. CDR3 in DNA: TGCGCCAGCAGCCCAGGGGGCTTCTCTGGAAACACCATATATTTT. Translation: CASSPGGFSGNTIYF.